The source of this T cell receptor beta chain is a study of blood T cell repertoires in COVID-19. Study overall: Samples came from the United States, Italy and Spain, spanning acute and convalescent COVID-19. PBMCs, B-cell-depleted T cells, or T cells were the source of the cDNA or gDNA that made up the material.

In the study's own analysis: By means of reference gene primer amplification, nucleated cell counts were estimated. This table comes from immunoSEQ multiplex PCR, and its TCRdb copy is limited to in-frame clones, with some not included. That table is the source of V, J and clone size, and D and trimming were worked out from the DNA. The sample records tens of thousands of clones, 79% being singletons. V lost 3 bases, J lost 1 base, and 7 bases lay in between. This CDR3 contains 14 residues. Germline CDR1 SEHNR, CDR2 FQNEAQ (reference sequence). The receptor was derived from a human donor in a cohort sampled during active COVID-19. Source material: peripheral blood. The rearrangement links TRBV7-9 to TRBJ1-3; D not resolved. The CDR3 protein is CASSFRSSGNTIYF. The CDR3 DNA is TGTGCCAGCAGCTTTAGGAGTTCTGGAAACACCATATATTTT.